A single sample gave rise to the 11 T cell receptor beta chains below, sequenced in a study of blood T cells in healthy people across ages. It was with a sample-barcoded 5' primer and a J-beta primer mix that a second PCR of roughly 6 to 12 cycles was run. Using its own MiXCR run on the 5' RACE reads, TCRdb lists one record per CDR3 protein. The repertoire holds roughly 1,500,000 distinct CDR3 sequences, with 42% as singletons. The sample comprised blood. These receptors were collected from a woman younger than 30 in good health.

This clonotype was observed a single time. The chain combines TRBV6-5 with TRBJ2-7; D unresolved. Between the trimmed V and J ends, which lost 5 bases and 2 bases, there was a span of 16 bases. The V gene's germline CDR1 is MNHEY and CDR2 SVGAGI. The CDR3 runs 15 residues. In DNA, the CDR3 is TGTGCCAGCAGTGCCGGTGGCGGAGATACCTACGAGCAGTACTTC. The encoded protein is CASSAGGGDTYEQYF.

The J gene is TRBJ2-2, the V gene TRBV20-1; D might be TRBD1 (6 bases). This CDR3 contains 15 residues. Germline lookup yields CDR1 DFQATT and CDR2 SNEGSKA (reference sequence). Trimming removed 0 bases from V and 1 base from J, with 9 bases in between. CDR3 DNA: TGCAGTGCTAGAGAGGACAGTTTGAACACCGGGGAGCTGTTTTTT. Residues: CSAREDSLNTGELFF.

The J gene is TRBJ1-2, the V gene TRBV2; possible D gene TRBD1, 5 bases. V gave up 7 bases and J gave up 2 bases, with 11 bases separating them. The CDR3 contains 13 residues. Germline V gene lookup returns CDR1 SNHLY and CDR2 FYNNEI. CDR3 nucleotides: TGTGCCAGCACCGTGACAGCGAACTATGGCTACACCTTC. Its protein product is CASTVTANYGYTF.

This sequence joins TRBV12-3 or TRBV12-4 and TRBJ2-3; D might be TRBD2 (6 bases). V dropped 3 bases and J dropped 8 bases, with 12 bases sitting between them. CDR3 length: 13 amino acids. CDR3 sequence (DNA): TGTGCCAGCAGTTTCGGGGGATCCGGTACGCAGTATTTT. Its translation: CASSFGGSGTQYF.

This chain uses TRBV6-5 with TRBJ1-2; 7 positions match TRBD1. The CDR3 runs 15 residues. Germline trimming cut 5 bases from V and 1 base from J; bases unmatched to any gene: 7. Germline values: CDR1 MNHEY, CDR2 SVGAGI. CDR3 sequence (DNA): TGTGCCAGCAGTGCGACAGGGAGTCTTAACTATGGCTACACCTTC. Translation: CASSATGSLNYGYTF.

This clonotype came up once. This may be a read error: a much more frequent sequence differs by one nucleotide. The gene calls are TRBV2 and TRBJ2-7; TRBD1 might be the D (5 bases). Germline loops: CDR1 SNHLY, CDR2 FYNNEI. The CDR3 extends over 13 amino acids. Written as DNA, the CDR3 is TGTGCCAGCGGTGAATACAGGTCCTACGAGCAGTACTTC. Amino acids: CASGEYRSYEQYF.

The chain has TRBV18 and TRBJ1-5, with D uncertain. In germline, CDR1 is KGHSH, CDR2 LQKENI. V dropped 4 bases and J dropped 3 bases, with 10 bases sitting between them. CDR3 length: 14 residues. Here the CDR3 DNA reads TGTGCCAGCTCACTGGTCCAAACCAATCAGCCCCAGCATTTT. Protein product: CASSLVQTNQPQHF.

This clonotype was picked up a small number of times. The chain carries TRBV29-1 and TRBJ2-1; D is unclear. The CDR3 extends over 13 amino acids. Germline loops: CDR1 SQVTM, CDR2 ANQGSEA. V lost 6 bases to trimming and J lost 2 bases, with 11 bases between them. This CDR3 is CSVSTRTYNEQFF. The CDR3 coding sequence is TGCAGCGTCTCGACACGAACCTACAATGAGCAGTTCTTC.

V and J are TRBV27 and TRBJ1-2; 10 bases are shared with TRBD1. Germline V gene data show CDR1 as MNHEY and CDR2 as SMNVEV (reference sequence). V was pared by 3 bases and J by 4 bases, with 5 bases of the junction left unmatched. The CDR3 runs to 15 residues. CDR3 DNA: TGTGCCAGCAGTTTGGGGACAGGGGTCTTCTATGGCTACACCTTC. Its translation is CASSLGTGVFYGYTF.

The gene calls are TRBV2 and TRBJ2-1, with D possibly being TRBD1 (5 bases). Germline V CDR1 and CDR2: SNHLY, FYNNEI. Trimming cost V 10 bases and J 6 bases, with 13 bases left between them. This CDR3 comprises 12 residues. Written as DNA, the CDR3 is TGTGCCACCGACAGATTAGCCAATGAGCAGTTCTTC. Protein product: CATDRLANEQFF.

This sequence joins TRBV6-2 or TRBV6-3 and TRBJ2-7; the match to TRBD2 covers 10 bases. The J call is doubtful: the DNA matches TRBJ2-4 better. The CDR3 is made up of 14 amino acids. Germline CDR1 and CDR2: MNHEY and SVGEGT. The CDR3 sequence: CASSLSGGPNIQYF. The CDR3 nucleotides are TGTGCCAGCAGTCTTAGCGGGGGGCCAAACATTCAGTACTTC.